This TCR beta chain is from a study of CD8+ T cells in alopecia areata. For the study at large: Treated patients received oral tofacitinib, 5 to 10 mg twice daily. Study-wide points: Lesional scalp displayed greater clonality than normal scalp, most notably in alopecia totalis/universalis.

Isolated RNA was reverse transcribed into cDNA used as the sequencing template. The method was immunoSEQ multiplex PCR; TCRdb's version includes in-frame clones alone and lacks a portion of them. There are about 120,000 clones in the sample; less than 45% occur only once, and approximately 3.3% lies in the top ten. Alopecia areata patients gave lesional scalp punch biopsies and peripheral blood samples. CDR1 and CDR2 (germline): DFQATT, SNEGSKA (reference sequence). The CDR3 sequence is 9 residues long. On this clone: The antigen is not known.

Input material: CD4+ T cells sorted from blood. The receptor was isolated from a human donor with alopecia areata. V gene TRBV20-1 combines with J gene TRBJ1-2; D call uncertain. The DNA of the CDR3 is TGCGGGAAGAGGGATGGCTACACCTTC. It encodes CGKRDGYTF.